This entry describes one TCR beta chain. Its antigen target is currently unknown. No much larger clonotype is one base removed from it; base qualities were not supplied. The data originate from a study of vaccination and CD4 T cells after COVID-19 (dated by TCRdb to 2022 to 2024). General notes on the study: Convalescent patients had a positive SARS-CoV-2 result on nasal swab PCR, and of these patients, some 10 had mild disease and one had severe disease. Participants got two doses of the Pfizer-BioNTech BNT162b2 vaccine (n=8) or two doses of the Moderna mRNA-1273 vaccine (n=2). Post-vaccine blood samples were collected a median of 72 days after the second vaccine dose, ranging from roughly 12 to 250 days. In under twelve COVID-19 convalescent patients and a few infection-naive healthy vaccine recipients, researchers compared the spike-specific CD4+ TCR repertoire from before mRNA vaccination with the repertoire from after. Post-COVID blood samples from convalescent patients were collected a median of around 110 days after diagnosis, with a range of roughly 30 to 161 days. Six males and four females were included in the convalescent cohort, with two Hispanic individuals, seven Caucasians, two Asians and one multiracial person represented. In control cultures, a CEFX viral epitope pool was used as positive control, an HIV-1 Nef peptide pool was used as negative control, or no peptide was added. The cultures were stimulated with overlapping spike peptide pools from SARS-CoV-2 and from the common cold coronaviruses HCoV-NL63, HCoV-OC43 and HCoV-229E.

Receptors were amplified or captured by PCR. At the Johns Hopkins FTIC core, DNA from the cultured CD4+ T cells underwent TCR sequencing with the Oncomine TCR Beta short-read assay. Genomic DNA was extracted from the cultured CD4+ T cells with the QIAamp micro DNA kit. Oncomine TCR Beta libraries from cultured CD4+ T cells were pooled with unique dual indexes and sequenced on an Illumina iSeq 100. For the original study's pipeline: Non-productive sequences were removed, and CDR3s that did not start with C, did not end with F or W, or were shorter than 7 amino acids were discarded. The MANAFEST web application was used to identify antigen-specific clonotypes by comparing peptide-stimulated wells against reference wells and other culture wells. Positive clones required FDR below 0.05, an odds ratio above 5, and productive frequency above 0.1% in at least two of three replicate wells. Clonotypes that were significantly expanded in both SARS-CoV-2 spike wells and at least one common cold coronavirus spike condition were defined as cross-reactive. CDR3 homology was assessed with Levenshtein distances (stringdist) and unrooted phylogenetic trees (ape) in R version 3.6.1. The public reads were quality trimmed at Q25 with fastp and then assembled into clones with MiXCR by TCRdb, keeping productive beta chains. A single entry per CDR3 protein holds the most common genes and DNA from its merged rows. It is TCRdb's table, rather than the study itself, that gives the V and J calls and clone size. Within this sample are 3,200 or so distinct CDR3 sequences, with approximately 81% of them counted one time only. The ten top clones hold around 30% of the sample.

The meaning of the sample's treatment or condition label: approximately nine-day PBMC culture with coronavirus spike peptide pools or control peptides (ViraFEST assay). To expand antigen-specific T cells with peptide pools and then pick out the expanded clonotypes through TCR sequencing, the study relied on the ViraFEST assay. The convalescent patients' positive SARS-CoV-2 PCR tests fell between March and December 2020, which was before the Alpha, Beta and Delta variants emerged in the United States. Each well held 2.2 million or so PBMCs cultured in IMDM containing about 5% human AB serum and approximately 9.8 IU/ml IL-2, with about 9.1 ug/ml peptide pools added. Half of the culture medium was replaced with fresh IL-2-containing medium on days 3 and 7. After about 11 days of culture, CD4+ T cells were isolated by negative selection using the EasySep CD4+ T cell isolation kit. PBMCs were separated from whole blood using Ficoll-Paque Plus gradient centrifugation and then either used fresh or cryopreserved at -140C. In general, triplicate wells were set up for every culture condition.

CDR1 and CDR2, per the germline V gene (reference sequence), are LNHDA and SQIVND. There are 16 amino acids in the CDR3, from cysteine to phenylalanine inclusive. Of the read, only the CDR3 DNA is kept; its 48 bases are in frame from base 1. Trimming at the junction amounts to 5 bases on V and 1 base on J, and the germline ends lie 15 bases apart. On the study overall, not on this receptor specifically: In convalescent patients, nearly all vaccine-specific clones (304 of 307) were found to be mono-reactive for SARS-CoV-2 spike rather than cross-reactive with common cold coronaviruses. Among convalescent patients, a median about 86% of the SARS-CoV-2-reactive clones seen after vaccination appeared only after vaccination, which suggests priming specific to the vaccine. The study included relatively few convalescent patients and did not analyze early timepoints after natural infection. Although the median number of SARS-CoV-2-reactive clonotypes went up from some 23 after infection to about 38 after vaccination, the increase was not significant.

The sequenced material came from CD4+ T cells from blood, cultured in vitro. The TCR sequence derives from a human donor who had recovered from COVID-19. Rearrangement joined TRBV19 to TRBJ1-5; the D gene identity is not certain. The bases are TGTGCCAGTAGTTTGGTCTATGGTCTCAGCAATCAGCCCCAGCATTTT. It specifies CASSLVYGLSNQPQHF.